This TCR beta chain came from a study of T cell clusters in autoimmune cytopenias. TRB was amplified by touch-down multiplex PCR, primer pools A and B combined. TCRdb reprocessed the multiplex PCR reads, with one entry per CDR3 protein and no DNA. The sample holds 6,000 to 7,500 distinct CDR3 sequences. Germline CDR1 and CDR2: LGHNA and YNFKEQ. This CDR3 is 16 amino acids long. About 37,500 genome equivalents of blood DNA were amplified for TRB. This same sample was also part of a study on T cell repertoires in aging, cancer and after chemotherapy. That work adds: No conclusions about immunological memory after chemotherapy can be drawn from the repertoire data.

The sample was peripheral blood. This TCR was recovered from a human donor in good health. This sequence joins TRBV4-2 and TRBJ1-6; the D call of TRBD1 rests on TCRdb alone, since no DNA is present to check it. This CDR3 is CASSHENTDGGSPLHF.